The 29 T cell receptor beta chains listed next were all sequenced from one sample in a study of control samples from healthy donors and cancer patients. Data came from immunoSEQ multiplex PCR; TCRdb stores just in-frame clones and leaves some out. The sample consists of roughly 59,000 clones, roughly 90% of them appearing once. The material sequenced was PBMCs. The source is a man aged 35 to 55 with colorectal cancer.

The chain is built from TRBV19 and TRBJ1-1, with 8 bases fitting TRBD1. The CDR3 is 15 residues long. CDR1 and CDR2 (germline): LNHDA, SQIVND (reference sequence). V lost 6 bases and J lost 1; bases outside the gene matches: 7. The CDR3 sequence is CASRDSGGANTEAFF. Written as DNA, the CDR3 is TGTGCCAGTAGGGATTCAGGGGGCGCGAACACTGAAGCTTTCTTT.

V is TRBV1 and J is TRBJ2-7; the table's TRBD1 call for D was not verified on the DNA. TRBV1 is labeled a pseudogene. CDR3 length: 17 residues. The DNA of the CDR3 is TGCACCAGCAGCCGGTCGATGGAACAGGGGGACTCCTACGAGCAGTACTTC. It yields the protein CTSSRSMEQGDSYEQYF.

As to this clone: This CDR3 is also generated by other DNA sequences in the sample. This chain joins TRBV6-5 and TRBJ2-5; maybe TRBD2 (6 bases). The CDR3 is 14 residues long. From germline, CDR1 is MNHEY and CDR2 SVGAGI. With 0 bases removed from V and 2 bases from J, the gap between germline ends came to 7 bases. CDR3 region: CASSYSGGQETQYF. DNA of the CDR3: TGTGCCAGCAGTTACTCGGGGGGTCAAGAGACCCAGTACTTC.

This clone was counted once. The V and J genes are TRBV6-5 and TRBJ1-4; unclear D gene. The CDR3 is 14 amino acids. V lost 6 bases, J lost 15 bases, and 23 bases lay in between. The V gene's germline CDR1 is MNHEY and CDR2 SVGAGI. The CDR3 nucleotides are TGTGCCAGCAGGTTGACGGTCAGCGAGAATATGTTGTTTTTT. Its protein product is CASRLTVSENMLFF.

The V gene is TRBV7-9, the J gene TRBJ1-1, with no clear D. The germline V gene has CDR1 SEHNR and CDR2 FQNEAQ (reference sequence). The CDR3 consists of 15 residues. The germline V and J ends were trimmed by 2 bases and 0 bases, with 10 bases remaining between them. This CDR3 reads CASSLNGQLNTEAFF. CDR3 coding DNA: TGTGCCAGCAGCTTAAACGGGCAGCTGAACACTGAAGCTTTCTTT.

The rearrangement links TRBV19 to TRBJ2-1, with 7 bases aligning to TRBD2. V dropped 4 bases and J dropped 9; count of bases not matched to a gene: 9. Germline CDR1 LNHDA, CDR2 SQIVND (reference sequence). This CDR3 comprises 14 residues. This CDR3 is CASSKQGLGLEQFF. The CDR3 DNA follows: TGTGCCAGTAGTAAGCAAGGACTAGGTCTTGAGCAGTTCTTC.

V usage is TRBV7-9 and J usage is TRBJ1-1; 9 nucleotides match TRBD1. The V segment lost 4 bases and the J segment 4 bases; nucleotides outside the gene matches: 4. This CDR3 is built from 14 residues. The germline CDR1 and CDR2 sequences are SEHNR and FQNEAQ (reference sequence). CDR3 coding DNA: TGTGCCAGCAGCTATGGACAGGGGACCACTGAAGCTTTCTTT. Protein: CASSYGQGTTEAFF.

This chain joins TRBV10-3 and TRBJ1-1; D unresolved. This CDR3 comprises 13 residues. CDR1 ENHRY and CDR2 SYGVKD come from the germline V gene. The V gene lost 0 bases and the J gene lost 4 bases, with 6 bases spanning the gap. The chain's CDR3 is CAISESASTEAFF. CDR3 nucleotides: TGTGCCATCAGTGAGTCGGCTAGCACTGAAGCTTTCTTT.

The CDR3 sequence is CATSSPVGRGGGEQYF. CDR3 sequence (DNA): TGTGCCACCAGCAGCCCGGTCGGAAGGGGAGGGGGCGAGCAGTACTTC. This chain links TRBV15 with TRBJ2-7, with D tentatively TRBD2 (7 bases). The CDR3 loop spans 16 amino acids. With 3 bases removed from V and 6 bases from J, the gap between germline ends came to 21 bases. The germline gives CDR1 LNHNV, CDR2 YYDKDF (reference sequence).

The genes are TRBV19 and TRBJ1-5; TRBD1 agrees at 8 bases. Germline V CDR1 and CDR2: LNHDA, SQIVND (reference sequence). The junction had 3 bases not matched to a gene; V was cut back by 4 bases and J by 7 bases. This CDR3 region has 13 residues. CDR3 DNA: TGTGCCAGTAGTACAGGGGGCCTGCAGCCCCAGCATTTT. Protein product: CASSTGGLQPQHF.

In its sample, this clone was seen once. The rearrangement uses TRBV12-3 or TRBV12-4 and TRBJ1-2; no firm D call. This CDR3 has 12 residues. Trimming cost V 3 bases and J 2 bases, with 4 bases left between them. The CDR3 nucleotides read TGTGCCAGCAGTTTCGGGAACTATGGCTACACCTTC. Residues: CASSFGNYGYTF.

This chain links TRBV12-3 or TRBV12-4 with TRBJ2-7; perhaps TRBD1 as D (6 bases). The V gene lost 5 bases and the J gene lost 3 bases, with 11 bases spanning the gap. This CDR3 contains 13 residues. The CDR3 coding sequence is TGTGCCAGCAGTCGGACAGACAGCTACGAGCAGTACTTC. Translation: CASSRTDSYEQYF.

The genes are TRBV9 and TRBJ2-1, with TRBD2 matching over 13 bases. The CDR3 consists of 14 residues. The trim removed 2 bases at V and 7 bases at J, leaving 0 bases unmatched. Germline V gene data show CDR1 as SGDLS and CDR2 as YYNGEE. The CDR3 DNA reads as TGTGCCAGCAGCGTGACTAGCGGGGGGAATGAGCAGTTCTTC. Encoded protein: CASSVTSGGNEQFF.

V gene TRBV5-1 combines with J gene TRBJ2-7; no firm D call. The germline V and J ends were trimmed by 0 bases and 3 bases, with 10 bases remaining between them. This CDR3 spans 14 amino acids. Germline values: CDR1 SGHRS, CDR2 YFSETQ. CDR3 amino acids: CASSLEQFVYEQYF. The CDR3 coding sequence is TGCGCCAGCAGCTTGGAACAGTTCGTCTACGAGCAGTACTTC.

V and J are TRBV11-2 and TRBJ2-3; TRBD1 agrees at 10 bases. The CDR3 is made up of 17 amino acids. Germline V gene data show CDR1 as SGHAT and CDR2 as FQNNGV. With V trimmed by 4 bases and J by 2 bases, 9 bases remained unmatched. The CDR3 nucleotides are TGTGCCAGCAGCTCCCGGGACAGGGGCCTTATCACAGATACGCAGTATTTT. This gives the protein CASSSRDRGLITDTQYF.

The J gene is TRBJ2-7, the V gene TRBV6-5, with D possibly TRBD1 on 5 matching bases. The CDR3 length is 15 residues. Trimming stripped 2 bases from V and 7 bases from J, with 18 bases between. The germline V gene encodes CDR1 MNHEY and CDR2 SVGAGI. CDR3 sequence (DNA): TGTGCCAGCAGTTACGCAGGGTTGACGCCCTCTGAGCAGTACTTC. This gives the protein CASSYAGLTPSEQYF.

The chain has TRBV7-2 and TRBJ1-2; D not certain. The germline CDR1 and CDR2 sequences are SGHTA and FQGNSA. The CDR3 is 10 amino acids. V lost 11 bases, J lost 7 bases, and 11 bases lay in between. CDR3 in amino acids: CAVVEGGYTF. For the CDR3, the DNA is TGTGCCGTGGTTGAGGGTGGCTACACCTTC. Complete variable domain (other parts from reference TRBV7-2 and TRBJ1-2): GAGVSQSPSNKVTEKGKDVELRCDPISGHTALYWYRQSLGQGLEFLIYFQGNSAPDKSGLPSDRFSAERTGGSVSTLTIQRTQQEDSAVYLCAVVEGGYTFGSGTRLTVV.

V is TRBV29-1 and J is TRBJ2-7; perhaps D is TRBD1 or TRBD2 (7 bases each). The CDR3 length is 16 residues. Germline V gene sequence: CDR1 SQVTM, CDR2 ANQGSEA. The V end was cut by 1 base, the J end by 0 bases, with 16 bases between. The CDR3 DNA is TGCAGCGTTGAAGGAGCGGGACAGACGAGCTCCTACGAGCAGTACTTC. This gives the protein CSVEGAGQTSSYEQYF.

The chain employs TRBV3-1 (or the pseudogene TRBV3-2) and TRBJ2-7; D is unresolved. Trimming pared 0 bases from V and 3 bases from J, leaving 9 bases between. The CDR3 covers 14 residues. From germline, CDR1 is LGHDT and CDR2 YNNKEL (reference sequence). CDR3 nucleotides: TGTGCCAGCAGCCAAGAAGGGATGGGCTACGAGCAGTACTTC. This sequence encodes CASSQEGMGYEQYF.

J is TRBJ2-7 and V is TRBV14; TRBD1 matches at 7 bases. The V gene's germline CDR1 is SGHDN and CDR2 FVKESK. V was pared by 1 base and J by 8 bases, with 5 bases of the junction left unmatched. CDR3 length: 13 amino acids. This chain's CDR3 is CASSQGQGRKQYF. The CDR3 region has the DNA TGTGCCAGCAGCCAAGGACAGGGTAGGAAGCAGTACTTC.

This clone was picked up one time. The J gene is TRBJ1-3, the V gene TRBV9; 10 nucleotides match TRBD1. J gave up 4 bases and V 2 bases, and 18 bases lay outside the gene matches. The CDR3 runs to 20 residues. Per germline, CDR1 SGDLS and CDR2 YYNGEE. The CDR3 loop reads CASSVGSQTGGRDKGNTIYF. CDR3 DNA: TGTGCCAGCAGCGTCGGTTCCCAGACAGGGGGCCGCGACAAAGGAAACACCATATATTTT.

The CDR3 protein is CSASPYNEQFF. The CDR3 coding sequence is TGCAGTGCTAGCCCCTACAATGAGCAGTTCTTC. The V and J genes are TRBV20-1 and TRBJ2-1; no definite D call. CDR1 DFQATT and CDR2 SNEGSKA come from the germline V gene (reference sequence). The length of the CDR3 is 11 residues. Trimming shortened V by 3 bases and J by 2 bases, and 2 bases separated the two germline ends.

V is TRBV7-8 and J is TRBJ2-1; 10 nucleotides match TRBD2. J was trimmed by 6 bases and V by 5 bases; bases with no gene match: 22. Germline V gene sequence: CDR1 SGHVS, CDR2 FQNEAQ. The CDR3 is 20 amino acids. The chain's CDR3 is CASSLGLAASLRKTRNEQFF. CDR3 sequence (DNA): TGTGCCAGCAGCCTCGGACTAGCGGCAAGCTTACGAAAAACCCGCAATGAGCAGTTCTTC.

The rearrangement uses TRBV4-3 and TRBJ2-2; D gene unclear. The germline V gene has CDR1 LGHNA and CDR2 YSLEER. V lost 4 bases and J lost 4, with 10 bases in between. CDR3 length: 14 amino acids. DNA of the CDR3: TGCGCCAGCAGCCGCACCGCGGCCACCGGGGAGCTGTTTTTT. Its protein product is CASSRTAATGELFF.

The chain joins TRBV19 to TRBJ1-5; possible D gene TRBD1, 6 bases. Germline CDR1 LNHDA, CDR2 SQIVND (reference sequence). V lost 6 bases to trimming and J lost 0 bases, with 15 bases between them. The length of the CDR3 is 16 residues. In DNA, the CDR3 is TGTGCCAGTAGACCCCAGGGGCGGGGTAGCAATCAGCCCCAGCATTTT. Translation gives CASRPQGRGSNQPQHF.

The genes are TRBV3-1 (or the pseudogene TRBV3-2) and TRBJ1-4, with D unclear. The V gene lost 0 bases and the J gene lost 0 bases, with 8 bases spanning the gap. CDR1 and CDR2 from the germline V gene are LGHDT and YNNKEL (reference sequence). This CDR3 has 16 residues. CDR3 in amino acids: CASSQDSITTNEKLFF. CDR3 sequence (DNA): TGTGCCAGCAGCCAAGATAGTATAACAACTAATGAAAAACTGTTTTTT.

The gene calls are TRBV11-2 and TRBJ1-1; D not certain. Per germline, CDR1 SGHAT and CDR2 FQNNGV. V lost 5 bases and J 0 bases, leaving 13 bases between the germline ends. This CDR3 has 15 residues. CDR3 sequence (DNA): TGTGCCAGCAGCCCCTACACCCTTATGAACACTGAAGCTTTCTTT. Translation: CASSPYTLMNTEAFF.

The gene calls are TRBV5-1 and TRBJ2-2; D call uncertain. Germline CDR1 and CDR2: SGHRS and YFSETQ. This CDR3 is built from 16 residues. V was trimmed by 9 bases and J by 1 base, leaving 19 bases between them. The CDR3 sequence is CATQPDPRGNTGELFF. CDR3 bases: TGCGCCACCCAACCCGATCCCCGCGGGAACACCGGGGAGCTGTTTTTT.

The chain combines TRBV6-2 or TRBV6-3 with TRBJ1-1, with D tentatively TRBD1 (6 bases). This CDR3 contains 17 residues. V gave up 0 bases and J gave up 1 base, with 15 bases separating them. Germline values: CDR1 MNHEY, CDR2 SVGEGT. CDR3 coding DNA: TGTGCCAGCAGTTACTCCGAACGGGACACTAGGAACACTGAAGCTTTCTTT. It is translated as CASSYSERDTRNTEAFF.